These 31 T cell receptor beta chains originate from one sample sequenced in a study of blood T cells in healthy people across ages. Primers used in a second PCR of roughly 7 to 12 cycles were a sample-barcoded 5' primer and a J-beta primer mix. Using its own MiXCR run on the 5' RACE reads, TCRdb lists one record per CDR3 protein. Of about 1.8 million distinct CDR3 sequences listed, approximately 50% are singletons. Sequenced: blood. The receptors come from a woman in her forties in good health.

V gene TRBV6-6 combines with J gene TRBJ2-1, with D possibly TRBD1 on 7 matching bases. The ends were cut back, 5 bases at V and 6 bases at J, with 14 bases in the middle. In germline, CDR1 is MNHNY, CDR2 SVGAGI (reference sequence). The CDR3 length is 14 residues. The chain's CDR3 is CASSKTQGGNEQFF. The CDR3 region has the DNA TGTGCCAGCAGTAAAACGCAGGGGGGCAATGAGCAGTTCTTC.

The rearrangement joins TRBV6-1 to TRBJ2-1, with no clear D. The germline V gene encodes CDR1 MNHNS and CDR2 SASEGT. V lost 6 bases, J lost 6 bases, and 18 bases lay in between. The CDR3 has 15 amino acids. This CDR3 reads CASRKDLGGSNEQFF. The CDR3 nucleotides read TGTGCCAGCAGGAAAGATTTGGGTGGGTCCAATGAGCAGTTCTTC.

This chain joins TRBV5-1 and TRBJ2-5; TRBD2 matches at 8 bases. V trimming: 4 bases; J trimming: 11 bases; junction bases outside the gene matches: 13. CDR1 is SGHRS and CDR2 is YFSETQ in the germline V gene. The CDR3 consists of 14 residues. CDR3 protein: CASSPSGGGGEQYF. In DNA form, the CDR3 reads TGCGCCAGCAGCCCCAGCGGGGGAGGGGGTGAGCAGTACTTC.

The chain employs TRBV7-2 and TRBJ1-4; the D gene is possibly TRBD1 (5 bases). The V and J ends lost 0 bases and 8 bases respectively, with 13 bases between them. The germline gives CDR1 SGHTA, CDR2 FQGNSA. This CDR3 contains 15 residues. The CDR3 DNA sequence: TGTGCCAGCAGCTTAGCGGGGGTGGAATACGAAAAACTGTTTTTT. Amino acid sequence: CASSLAGVEYEKLFF. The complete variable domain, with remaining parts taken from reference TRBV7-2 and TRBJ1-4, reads GAGVSQSPSNKVTEKGKDVELRCDPISGHTALYWYRQSLGQGLEFLIYFQGNSAPDKSGLPSDRFSAERTGGSVSTLTIQRTQQEDSAVYLCASSLAGVEYEKLFFGSGTQLSVL.

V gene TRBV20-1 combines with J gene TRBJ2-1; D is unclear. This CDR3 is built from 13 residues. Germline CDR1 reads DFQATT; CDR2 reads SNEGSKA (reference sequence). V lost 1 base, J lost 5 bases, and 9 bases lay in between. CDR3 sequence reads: CSARAGSDNEQFF. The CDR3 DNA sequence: TGCAGTGCTAGAGCGGGCTCGGACAATGAGCAGTTCTTC.

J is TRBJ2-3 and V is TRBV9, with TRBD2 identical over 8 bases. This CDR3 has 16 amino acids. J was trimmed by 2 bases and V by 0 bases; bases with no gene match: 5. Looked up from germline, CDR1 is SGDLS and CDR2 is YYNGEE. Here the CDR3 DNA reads TGTGCCAGCAGCGTAGCGGGGGGGCATTACACAGATACGCAGTATTTT. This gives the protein CASSVAGGHYTDTQYF. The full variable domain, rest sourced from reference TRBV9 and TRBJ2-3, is DSGVTQTPKHLITATGQRVTLRCSPRSGDLSVYWYQQSLDQGLQFLIQYYNGEERAKGNILERFSAQQFPDLHSELNLSSLELGDSALYFCASSVAGGHYTDTQYFGPGTRLTVL.

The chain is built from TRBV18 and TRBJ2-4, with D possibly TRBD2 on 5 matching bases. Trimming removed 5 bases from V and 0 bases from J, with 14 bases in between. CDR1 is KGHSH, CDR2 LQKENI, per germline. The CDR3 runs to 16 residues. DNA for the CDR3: TGTGCCAGCTCAGGGCGGGCAGAACTAGCCAAAAACATTCAGTACTTC. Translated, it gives CASSGRAELAKNIQYF.

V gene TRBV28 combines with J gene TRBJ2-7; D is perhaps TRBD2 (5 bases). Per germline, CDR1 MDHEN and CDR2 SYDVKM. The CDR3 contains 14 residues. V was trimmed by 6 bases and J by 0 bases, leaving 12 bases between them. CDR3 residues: CASRPGTPSYEQYF. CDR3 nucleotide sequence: TGTGCCAGCAGACCGGGAACCCCCTCCTACGAGCAGTACTTC.

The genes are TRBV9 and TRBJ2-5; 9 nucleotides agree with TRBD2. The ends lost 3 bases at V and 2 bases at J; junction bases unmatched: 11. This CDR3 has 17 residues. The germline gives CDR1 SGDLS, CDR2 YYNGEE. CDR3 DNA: TGTGCCAGCAGCGCACGCCTTAGCGGGGGAGTACAAGAGACCCAGTACTTC. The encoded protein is CASSARLSGGVQETQYF.

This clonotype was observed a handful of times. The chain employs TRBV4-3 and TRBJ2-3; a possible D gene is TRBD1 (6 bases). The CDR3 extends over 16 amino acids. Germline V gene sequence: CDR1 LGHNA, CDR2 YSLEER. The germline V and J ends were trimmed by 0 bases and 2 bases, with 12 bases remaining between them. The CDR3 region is CASSQDRQGFTDTQYF. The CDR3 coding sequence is TGCGCCAGCAGCCAAGATCGGCAGGGGTTCACAGATACGCAGTATTTT.

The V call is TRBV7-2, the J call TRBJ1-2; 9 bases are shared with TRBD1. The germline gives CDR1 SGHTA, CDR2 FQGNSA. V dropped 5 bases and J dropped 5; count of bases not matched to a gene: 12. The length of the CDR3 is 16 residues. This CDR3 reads CASSLRDRADRYGYTF. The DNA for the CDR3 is TGTGCCAGCAGCCTCCGGGACAGGGCAGATCGGTATGGCTACACCTTC.

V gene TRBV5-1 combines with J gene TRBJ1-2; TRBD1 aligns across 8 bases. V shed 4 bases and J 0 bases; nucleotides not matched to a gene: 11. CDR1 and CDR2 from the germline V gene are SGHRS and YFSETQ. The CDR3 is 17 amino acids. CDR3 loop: CASSAQGALKANYGYTF. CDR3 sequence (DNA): TGCGCCAGCAGCGCTCAGGGGGCTCTTAAAGCTAACTATGGCTACACCTTC.

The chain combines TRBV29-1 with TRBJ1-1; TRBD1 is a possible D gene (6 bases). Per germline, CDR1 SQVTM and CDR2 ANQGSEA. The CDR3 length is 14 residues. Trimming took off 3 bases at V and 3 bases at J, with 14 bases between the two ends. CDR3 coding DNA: TGCAGCGTTGATGGTCGGGACACCTACACTGAAGCTTTCTTT. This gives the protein CSVDGRDTYTEAFF. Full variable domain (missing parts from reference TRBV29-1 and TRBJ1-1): SAVISQKPSRDICQRGTSLTIQCQVDSQVTMMFWYRQQPGQSLTLIATANQGSEATYESGFVIDKFPISRPNLTFSTLTVSNMSPEDSSIYLCSVDGRDTYTEAFFGQGTRLTVV.

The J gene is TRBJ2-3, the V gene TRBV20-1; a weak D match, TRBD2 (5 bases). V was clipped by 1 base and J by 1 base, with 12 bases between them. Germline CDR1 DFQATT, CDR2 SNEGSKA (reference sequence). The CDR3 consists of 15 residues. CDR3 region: CSARGLAEGTDTQYF. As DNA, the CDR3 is TGCAGTGCTAGAGGTCTGGCGGAGGGCACAGATACGCAGTATTTT.

The CDR3 region has the DNA TGCAGTGCTAGAGGGGGAACGGGGGAAAGTGGGCAGTTCTTC. It translates to CSARGGTGESGQFF. V usage is TRBV20-1 and J usage is TRBJ2-1, with D perhaps TRBD2 (6 bases). The germline CDR1 and CDR2 sequences are DFQATT and SNEGSKA (reference sequence). Trimming took 1 base from V and 12 from J, leaving 19 bases between them. CDR3 length: 14 residues.

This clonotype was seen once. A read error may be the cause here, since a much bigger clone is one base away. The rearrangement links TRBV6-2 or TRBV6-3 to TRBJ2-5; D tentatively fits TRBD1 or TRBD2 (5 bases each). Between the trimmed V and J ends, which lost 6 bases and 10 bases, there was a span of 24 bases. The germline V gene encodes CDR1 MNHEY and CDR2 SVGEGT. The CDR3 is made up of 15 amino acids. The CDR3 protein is CASSHDGDPLRIQYF. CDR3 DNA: TGTGCCAGCAGCCACGACGGGGACCCGCTGCGGATCCAGTACTTC.

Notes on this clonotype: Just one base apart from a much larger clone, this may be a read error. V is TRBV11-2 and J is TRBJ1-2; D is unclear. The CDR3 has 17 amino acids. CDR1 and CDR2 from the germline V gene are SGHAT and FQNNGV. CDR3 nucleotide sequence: TGTGCCAGCAGCTTAAAAAAGATGGGAGGGTTTGACTATGGCTGCACCTTC. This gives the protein CASSLKKMGGFDYGCTF. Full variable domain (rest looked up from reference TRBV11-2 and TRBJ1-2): EAGVAQSPRYKIIEKRQSVAFWCNPISGHATLYWYQQILGQGPKLLIQFQNNGVVDDSQLPKDRFSAERLKGVDSTLKIQPAKLEDSAVYLCASSLKKMGGFDYGCTFGSGTRLTVV.

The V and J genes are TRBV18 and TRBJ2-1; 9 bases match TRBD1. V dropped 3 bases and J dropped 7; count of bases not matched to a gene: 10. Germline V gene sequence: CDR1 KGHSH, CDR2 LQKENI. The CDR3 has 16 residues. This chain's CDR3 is CASSPFGTGTGNEQFF. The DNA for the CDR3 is TGTGCCAGCTCACCTTTCGGGACAGGGACGGGGAATGAGCAGTTCTTC.

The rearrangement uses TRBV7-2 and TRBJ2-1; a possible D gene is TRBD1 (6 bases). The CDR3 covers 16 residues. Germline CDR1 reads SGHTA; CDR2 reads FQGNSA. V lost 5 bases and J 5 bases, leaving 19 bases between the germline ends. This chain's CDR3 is CASSVEQGRLDNEQFF. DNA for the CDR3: TGTGCCAGCAGCGTTGAACAGGGCCGGTTGGACAATGAGCAGTTCTTC.

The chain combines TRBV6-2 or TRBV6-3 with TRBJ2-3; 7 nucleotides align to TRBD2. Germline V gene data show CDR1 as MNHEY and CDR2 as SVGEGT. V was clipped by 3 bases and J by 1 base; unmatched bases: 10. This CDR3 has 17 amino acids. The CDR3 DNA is TGTGCCAGCAGTTATACCCCATGGGGGGGAGGCACAGATACGCAGTATTTT. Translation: CASSYTPWGGGTDTQYF.

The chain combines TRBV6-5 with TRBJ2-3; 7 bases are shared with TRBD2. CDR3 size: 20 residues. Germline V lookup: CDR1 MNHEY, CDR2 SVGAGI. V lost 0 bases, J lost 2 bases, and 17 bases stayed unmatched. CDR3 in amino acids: CASSYSILPRSGGNTDTQYF. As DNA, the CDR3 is TGTGCCAGCAGTTACTCGATTCTGCCCCGATCGGGGGGTAACACAGATACGCAGTATTTT.

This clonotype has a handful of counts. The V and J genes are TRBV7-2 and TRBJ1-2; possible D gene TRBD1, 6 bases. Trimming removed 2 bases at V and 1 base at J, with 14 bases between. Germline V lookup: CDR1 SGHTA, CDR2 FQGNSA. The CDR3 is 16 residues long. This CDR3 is CASSLQGQVNNYGYTF. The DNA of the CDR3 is TGTGCCAGCAGCTTACAGGGACAAGTCAATAACTATGGCTACACCTTC.

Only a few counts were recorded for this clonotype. The CDR3, as DNA: TGTGCCAGCGCCCTGCAGGGTAGGTTGAAGACCCAGTACTTC. It encodes CASALQGRLKTQYF. The J gene is TRBJ2-5, the V gene TRBV12-3 or TRBV12-4; a possible D gene is TRBD1 (5 bases). V was clipped by 8 bases and J by 6 bases, with 19 bases between them. The CDR3 spans 14 residues.

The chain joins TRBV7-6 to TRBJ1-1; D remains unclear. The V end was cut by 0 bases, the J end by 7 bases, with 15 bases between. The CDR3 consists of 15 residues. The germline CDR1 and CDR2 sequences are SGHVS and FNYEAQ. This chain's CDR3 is CASSLALGVRFEAFF. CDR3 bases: TGTGCCAGCAGCTTAGCGCTGGGTGTGCGGTTTGAAGCTTTCTTT.

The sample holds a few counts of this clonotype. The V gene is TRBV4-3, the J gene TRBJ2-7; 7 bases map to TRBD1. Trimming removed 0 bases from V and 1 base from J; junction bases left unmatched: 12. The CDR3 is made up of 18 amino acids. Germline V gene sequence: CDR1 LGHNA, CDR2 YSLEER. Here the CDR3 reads CASSQDSSQGVISYEQYF. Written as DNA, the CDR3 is TGCGCCAGCAGCCAAGATAGTTCCCAGGGGGTCATTTCCTACGAGCAGTACTTC.

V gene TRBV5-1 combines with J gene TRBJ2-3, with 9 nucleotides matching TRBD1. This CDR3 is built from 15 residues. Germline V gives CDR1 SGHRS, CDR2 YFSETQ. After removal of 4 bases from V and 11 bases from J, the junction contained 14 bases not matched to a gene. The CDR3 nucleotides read TGCGCCAGCAGCATAGAGACAGGGGGGTACAATGAGCAGTATTTT. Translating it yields CASSIETGGYNEQYF.

The CDR3 is CASSQQGFEYF. The CDR3 nucleotides are TGTGCCAGCAGCCAACAGGGTTTTGAGTACTTC. This chain joins TRBV6-2 or TRBV6-3 and TRBJ2-4; a possible D gene is TRBD1 (6 bases). The CDR3 extends over 11 amino acids. The V end lost 6 bases, the J end lost 14 bases, and 14 bases lay between the germline ends. Per germline, CDR1 MNHEY and CDR2 SVGEGT.

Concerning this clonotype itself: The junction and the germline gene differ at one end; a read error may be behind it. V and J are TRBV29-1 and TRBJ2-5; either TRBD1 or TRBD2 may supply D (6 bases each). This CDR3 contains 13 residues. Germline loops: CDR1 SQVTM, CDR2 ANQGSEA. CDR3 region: CSGERGLVETQYF. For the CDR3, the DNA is TGCAGCGGTGAACGGGGGCTGGTGGAGACCCAGTACTTC.

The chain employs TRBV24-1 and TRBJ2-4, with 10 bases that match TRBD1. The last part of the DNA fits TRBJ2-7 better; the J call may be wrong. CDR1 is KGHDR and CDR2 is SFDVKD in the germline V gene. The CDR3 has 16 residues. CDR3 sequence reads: CATSDVGGTGVYEQYF. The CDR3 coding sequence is TGTGCCACCAGTGACGTAGGGGGGACAGGGGTCTACGAGCAGTACTTC.

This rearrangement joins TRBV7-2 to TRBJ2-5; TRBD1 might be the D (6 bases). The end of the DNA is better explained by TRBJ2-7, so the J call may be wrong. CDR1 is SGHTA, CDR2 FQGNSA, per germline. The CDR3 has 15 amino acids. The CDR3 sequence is CASSLVGGLPYEQYF. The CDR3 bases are TGTGCCAGCAGCTTAGTAGGGGGTCTCCCCTACGAGCAGTACTTC.

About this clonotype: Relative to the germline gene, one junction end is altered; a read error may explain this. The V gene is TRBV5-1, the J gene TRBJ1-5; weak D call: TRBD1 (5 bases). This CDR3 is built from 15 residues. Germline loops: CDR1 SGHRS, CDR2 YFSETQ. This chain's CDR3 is CASSLDSHSNQPQHF. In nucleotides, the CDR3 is TGTGCCAGCAGTTTAGACAGCCATAGCAATCAGCCCCAGCATTTT.